One sample yielded the 3 T cell receptor beta chains listed below, sequenced in a study of tumor-infiltrating lymphocytes in primary liver carcinoma. The blood RNA (from unsorted whole blood) was obtained, and germline DNA was also extracted. A constant-region primer served to make TCR beta cDNA from approximately 490 ng total RNA. Construction of TCR beta libraries relied on three successive nested multiplex PCR rounds employing slightly modified ARM-PCR. The two initial PCR rounds, roughly 9 cycles each, used TRBV1-TRBV30 forward and C-beta reverse primers. TCRdb re-derived calls from the multiplex PCR reads in MiXCR, one entry per CDR3 protein. The profile shows approximately 320,000 distinct CDR3 sequences, almost 60% of them singletons. Sequences were obtained from peripheral blood. The receptor set was obtained from a woman aged 30 to 39 with primary liver carcinoma and hepatitis B virus infection.

In this sample, this clonotype turned up many times. The chain carries TRBV6-5 and TRBJ2-7; no clear D gene. CDR3 length: 13 residues. The germline V gene encodes CDR1 MNHEY and CDR2 SVGAGI. V was cut by 4 bases and J by 2 bases, with 9 bases left in between. This chain's CDR3 is CASSSPGPYEQYF. DNA for the CDR3: TGTGCCAGCAGTTCCCCCGGTCCCTACGAGCAGTACTTC.

The table lists this clonotype with many counts. The chain recombines TRBV6-2 or TRBV6-3 with TRBJ2-5; either TRBD1 or TRBD2 may supply D (5 bases each). CDR1 and CDR2 from the germline V gene are MNHEY and SVGEGT. This CDR3 is 14 amino acids long. With 2 bases removed from V and 4 bases from J, the gap between germline ends came to 11 bases. For the CDR3, the DNA is TGTGCCAGCAGTTACGGGGGAGTTCGAGAGACCCAGTACTTC. This sequence encodes CASSYGGVRETQYF.

This clonotype was observed a few times. The rearrangement uses TRBV28 and TRBJ2-4; D perhaps matches TRBD2 (5 bases). CDR1 is MDHEN and CDR2 is SYDVKM in the germline V gene. V was pared by 6 bases and J by 9 bases, with 9 bases between. This CDR3 is built from 11 residues. The CDR3 nucleotides read TGTGCCAGCAGGGATGAGGGCATTCAGTACTTC. Translating it yields CASRDEGIQYF.